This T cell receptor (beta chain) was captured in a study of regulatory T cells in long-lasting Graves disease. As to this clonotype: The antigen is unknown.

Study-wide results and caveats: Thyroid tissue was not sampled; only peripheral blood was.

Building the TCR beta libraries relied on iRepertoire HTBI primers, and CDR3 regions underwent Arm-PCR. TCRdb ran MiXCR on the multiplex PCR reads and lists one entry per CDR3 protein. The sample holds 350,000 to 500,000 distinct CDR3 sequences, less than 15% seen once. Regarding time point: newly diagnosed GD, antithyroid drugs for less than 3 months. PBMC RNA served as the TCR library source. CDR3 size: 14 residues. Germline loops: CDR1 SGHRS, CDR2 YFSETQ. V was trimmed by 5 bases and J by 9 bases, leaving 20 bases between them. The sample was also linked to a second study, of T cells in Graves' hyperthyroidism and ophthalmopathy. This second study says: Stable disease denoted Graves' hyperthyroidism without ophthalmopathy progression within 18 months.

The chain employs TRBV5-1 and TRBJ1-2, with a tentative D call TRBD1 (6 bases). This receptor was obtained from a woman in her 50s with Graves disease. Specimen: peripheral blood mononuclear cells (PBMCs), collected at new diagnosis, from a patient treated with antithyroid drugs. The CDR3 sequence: CASRQGYRRGSYTF. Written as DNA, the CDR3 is TGCGCCAGCAGACAGGGCTACCGGAGGGGGAGCTACACCTTC.